The sequence of this TCR beta chain was determined in a study of siplizumab effects on memory and regulatory T cells (dated 2019 in TCRdb). For the study in its entirety: The effect of the anti-CD2 antibody siplizumab on alloreactive T-cell subsets was examined in allogeneic mixed lymphocyte reactions constructed from human PBMCs.

Libraries were constructed by the immunoSEQ multiplex PCR assay. Each sample had some 10^5 TCR templates assayed by the deep sequencing platform. Genomic DNA extracted from sorted T cells was used for TCRbeta CDR3 sequencing. The original methods were these. Clonal analysis of TCRbeta CDR3 data was done in the R programming language. Comparing unstimulated samples against CFSE-low samples taken after the reaction was how alloreactive CD4+ and CD8+ clones were defined. Regulatory or non-regulatory origin of alloreactive CD4+ clones was assigned by matching sequences to the sorted unstimulated Treg and non-Treg repertoires. As stored in TCRdb, this immuneACCESS dataset retains in-frame rearrangements with V and J assigned. A fraction of the clones does not appear; measured against another copy, unresolved V genes explain less than half of the discrepancy, and the remainder lacks a known reason. D and trimming were read from the DNA, whereas the V and J calls and clone size are those reported in that table. The sample table holds 65,000 to 70,000 clones, of which roughly 88% were seen once. In total, the top ten clones hold around 1.6% of the sample.

What the work shows at the level of the full study, not this receptor alone: Because sequences below about 10^-5 frequency were poorly captured, only a minor fraction of alloreactive clones could be mapped to unstimulated subsets. Of the alloreactive CD4+ clones that could be mapped, the Treg-derived share averaged about 67% with siplizumab compared with about 25% in control reactions. No functional confirmation was obtained for the suppressive function of proliferating Tregs from siplizumab cultures. The cumulative frequency of alloreactive sequences traceable to unstimulated CD4+ memory T cells was significantly reduced by siplizumab. For roughly 75-96% of proliferating CD4+ or CD8+ clones, no naive or memory phenotype could be assigned. Compared with memory T cells, unstimulated naive T cells appeared more diverse, and naive cells seemed to make a substantial contribution to the alloresponse.

Note on this clone: The antigen it binds to is not known. No quality values exist for individual bases; no much larger clone is one base distant.

Sorted unstimulated T cells, along with proliferating T cells recovered from mixed lymphocyte reactions, underwent TCRbeta CDR3 sequencing. Fresh whole blood from about eleven HLA-typed healthy donors served as the source for isolating PBMCs. To map where alloreactive clones came from, unstimulated CD4+ regulatory T cells were FACS-sorted. V is cut by 4 bases and J by 4 bases, and the space between the germline ends is 11 bases. The germline V gene (reference sequence) provides CDR1 SGHNT and CDR2 YYREEE. From the cysteine up to the phenylalanine, the CDR3 has a length of 13 residues. The entry retains the CDR3 DNA only, 39 bases that are in frame from base 1.

The sequenced material came from Tregs sorted from blood. The origin of this receptor is a human donor in good health. Recombination linked TRBV5-4 to TRBJ1-2; a weak D assignment points to TRBD1 (6 bases agree). The CDR3 amino acid sequence is: CASSRQDSYGYTF. The sequenced DNA is TGTGCCAGCAGCCGACAGGATTCCTATGGCTACACCTTC. Full variable domain (CDR3 extended with the reference TRBV5-4 and TRBJ1-2 proteins): ETGVTQSPTHLIKTRGQQVTLRCSSQSGHNTVSWYQQALGQGPQFIFQYYREEENGRGNFPPRFSGLQFPNYSSELNVNALELDDSALYLCASSRQDSYGYTFGSGTRLTVV.